Below are 20 T cell receptor beta chains sequenced from a single sample in a study of Tregs in tolerant kidney transplant recipients. Mixed chimerism was transient after nonmyeloablative marrow transplants from related graft donors. Libraries were prepared by immunoSEQ multiplex PCR; TCRdb keeps only in-frame clonotypes and omits some of them. The sample contains about 52,000 clones, approximately 90% of which appear only once. Source: CD8+ T cells from blood (PBMCs), taken 24 months after the transplant. The receptors here all came from a human patient who received a combined kidney and bone marrow transplant. Some of the T cells might come from the graft donor.

The rearrangement joins TRBV10-1 to TRBJ1-1; TRBD1 is a possible D gene (5 bases). V dropped 11 bases and J dropped 0 bases, with 13 bases sitting between them. There are 13 residues in the CDR3. Germline assignment: CDR1 WNHNN and CDR2 SYGVQD (reference sequence). Written as DNA, the CDR3 is TGCGCCTGCCCCGGGACTTTGAACACTGAAGCTTTCTTT. Encoded protein: CACPGTLNTEAFF.

J is TRBJ2-7 and V is TRBV19, with TRBD1 matching 9 bases. V was clipped by 6 bases and J by 0 bases; unmatched bases: 6. Germline CDR1 is LNHDA and CDR2 is SQIVND (reference sequence). This CDR3 comprises 15 residues. The CDR3 DNA follows: TGTGCCAGTAGCTGGGGGACAGGGAGCTCCTACGAGCAGTACTTC. Encoded protein: CASSWGTGSSYEQYF.

The chain combines TRBV5-8 with TRBJ2-7, with a tentative D call TRBD2 (5 bases). The CDR3 covers 13 residues. CDR1 and CDR2 (germline): SGHTS, YDEGEE. The V end lost 4 bases, the J end lost 7 bases, and 15 bases lay between the germline ends. CDR3 protein: CASSGRRAGEQYF. CDR3 DNA sequence: TGTGCCAGCAGCGGGAGAAGGGCGGGTGAGCAGTACTTC.

CDR3 in amino acids: CASSSTGYYEQYF. The CDR3 bases are TGTGCCAGTAGTAGTACAGGGTACTACGAGCAGTACTTC. The chain joins TRBV19 to TRBJ2-5; weak D call: TRBD1 (6 bases). The J call may be incorrect, as the DNA end agrees better with TRBJ2-7. Germline CDR1 is LNHDA and CDR2 is SQIVND (reference sequence). This CDR3 spans 13 amino acids.

This clone was seen a single time. This chain's CDR3 is CASSPGTGAGELFF. DNA for the CDR3: TGTGCCAGCAGCCCCGGGACAGGGGCCGGGGAGCTGTTTTTT. This sequence joins TRBV7-3 and TRBJ2-2; 10 bases map to TRBD1. V trimming: 5 bases; J trimming: 6 bases; junction bases outside the gene matches: 3. The CDR3 runs to 14 residues. Germline assignment: CDR1 SGHTA and CDR2 FQGTGA.

This chain uses TRBV7-2 with TRBJ2-1; 7 bases align to TRBD2. The V segment lost 3 bases and the J segment 4 bases; nucleotides outside the gene matches: 3. The V gene's germline CDR1 is SGHTA and CDR2 FQGNSA. CDR3 length: 14 amino acids. CDR3 loop: CASSLSGAYNEQFF. CDR3 in DNA: TGTGCCAGCAGCTTGAGCGGGGCGTACAATGAGCAGTTCTTC.

The chain combines TRBV27 with TRBJ2-1; D is uncertain. Germline CDR1 MNHEY, CDR2 SMNVEV (reference sequence). Trimming shortened V by 3 bases and J by 8 bases, and 17 bases separated the two germline ends. The CDR3 has 15 amino acids. The CDR3 protein is CASSFAGGFLYEQFF. The CDR3 DNA reads TGTGCCAGCAGTTTCGCCGGTGGTTTCCTCTATGAGCAGTTCTTC.

This clone occurred once. This chain connects TRBV27 to TRBJ2-1, with 7 bases fitting TRBD1. The CDR3 covers 13 residues. CDR1 MNHEY and CDR2 SMNVEV come from the germline V gene (reference sequence). Trimming at V came to 10 bases and at J to 0 bases, leaving 3 bases not matched to a gene. CDR3 in amino acids: CATGTASYNEQFF. DNA of the CDR3: TGTGCCACCGGGACAGCCTCCTACAATGAGCAGTTCTTC.

This clone has only a few counts. The chain employs TRBV6-1 and TRBJ2-3, with TRBD2 matching over 8 bases. The CDR3 is 13 amino acids. Germline V lookup: CDR1 MNHNS, CDR2 SASEGT. V gave up 6 bases and J gave up 2 bases; unmatched junction bases: 1. The CDR3 DNA sequence: TGTGCCAGCAGACTAGCGGACACAGATACGCAGTATTTT. Translating it yields CASRLADTDTQYF.

The CDR3 DNA follows: TGTGCCAGCTATGACGTTTTAGCGGGAGGAGAGACCCAGTACTTC. This translates into CASYDVLAGGETQYF. J is TRBJ2-5 and V is TRBV11-2; 10 bases fit TRBD2. This CDR3 region has 15 residues. Germline CDR1 SGHAT, CDR2 FQNNGV. V lost 8 bases, J lost 4 bases, and 10 bases stayed unmatched. Using reference TRBV11-2 and TRBJ2-5 for the parts outside the CDR3, the full variable domain is EAGVAQSPRYKIIEKRQSVAFWCNPISGHATLYWYQQILGQGPKLLIQFQNNGVVDDSQLPKDRFSAERLKGVDSTLKIQPAKLEDSAVYLCASYDVLAGGETQYFGPGTRLLVL.

The J gene is TRBJ2-2, the V gene TRBV28; weak D call: TRBD1 (5 bases). Germline V gives CDR1 MDHEN, CDR2 SYDVKM. This CDR3 region has 14 residues. V was cut by 3 bases and J by 1 base, with 6 bases left in between. CDR3 amino acids: CASSFGQNTGELFF. DNA for the CDR3: TGTGCCAGCAGTTTTGGACAGAACACCGGGGAGCTGTTTTTT.

V and J are TRBV7-9 and TRBJ2-7; 8 bases agree with TRBD1. V trimming: 5 bases; J trimming: 5 bases; junction bases outside the gene matches: 17. Germline V lookup: CDR1 SEHNR, CDR2 FQNEAQ (reference sequence). There are 17 residues in the CDR3. The CDR3 coding sequence is TGTGCCAGCAGCACTGGCGGCGGACAGGGTCGATTCCACGAGCAGTACTTC. Protein product: CASSTGGGQGRFHEQYF.

The CDR3 DNA reads TGTGCCAGCAGCTTTCACGAGAGCGGGAACTACGAGCAGTACTTC. It yields the protein CASSFHESGNYEQYF. The chain joins TRBV5-5 to TRBJ2-7, with 7 bases matching TRBD2. This CDR3 comprises 15 residues. V lost 2 bases to trimming and J lost 3 bases; unmatched junction nucleotides: 8. In germline, CDR1 is SGHKS, CDR2 YYEKEE (reference sequence).

The rearrangement links TRBV15 to TRBJ2-6; D remains unclear. Germline CDR1 LNHNV, CDR2 YYDKDF (reference sequence). Trimming pared 5 bases from V and 1 base from J, leaving 6 bases between. The CDR3 totals 14 residues. The CDR3 reads CATSSESGANVLTF. CDR3 coding DNA: TGTGCCACCAGCTCGGAGTCTGGGGCCAACGTCCTGACTTTC.

The rearrangement joins TRBV27 to TRBJ2-7; TRBD1 is a possible D gene (7 bases). The CDR3 is made up of 16 amino acids. V lost 3 bases to trimming and J lost 1 base, with 16 bases between them. Germline-derived CDR1 and CDR2 are MNHEY and SMNVEV (reference sequence). Here the CDR3 reads CASSFRGTDPSYEQYF. CDR3 DNA sequence: TGTGCCAGCAGTTTCCGCGGGACAGATCCATCCTACGAGCAGTACTTC.

The chain is built from TRBV7-3 and TRBJ2-3; 9 bases fit TRBD2. Trimming cost V 1 base and J 1 base; bases outside gene matches: 0. This CDR3 comprises 15 residues. Germline V CDR1 and CDR2: SGHTA, FQGTGA. CDR3 sequence: CASSLIAGGTDTQYF. The CDR3 coding sequence is TGTGCCAGCAGCTTAATAGCGGGGGGCACAGATACGCAGTATTTT.

The CDR3 spells CASSQDPGGKGEQFF. In DNA, the CDR3 is TGCGCCAGCAGCCAAGACCCGGGAGGGAAGGGGGAGCAGTTCTTC. This rearrangement joins TRBV4-3 to TRBJ2-1, with 8 bases fitting TRBD2. J was trimmed by 10 bases and V by 0 bases; bases with no gene match: 8. CDR1 and CDR2 (germline): LGHNA, YSLEER. This CDR3 comprises 15 residues.

This chain uses TRBV7-9 with TRBJ2-3; the D is unclear. The germline CDR1 and CDR2 sequences are SEHNR and FQNEAQ (reference sequence). CDR3 length: 15 residues. The V end lost 5 bases, the J end lost 0 bases, and 12 bases lay between the germline ends. The CDR3 DNA is TGTGCCAGCAGCAAGACTGGATCTAGCACAGATACGCAGTATTTT. It yields the protein CASSKTGSSTDTQYF.

The CDR3 DNA follows: TGTGCCAGCAGCCAAGAGGGAGGCGGGGACCTCCCCTACAATGAGCAGTTCTTC. As protein: CASSQEGGGDLPYNEQFF. V usage is TRBV4-2 and J usage is TRBJ2-1, with D maybe TRBD2 (6 bases). V lost 0 bases and J 2 bases, leaving 17 bases between the germline ends. The CDR3 loop spans 18 amino acids. Germline CDR1 is LGHNA and CDR2 is YNFKEQ.

This chain's CDR3 is CASSLGLKETQYF. The CDR3 DNA follows: TGTGCCAGCAGCTTAGGACTAAAAGAGACCCAGTACTTC. V and J are TRBV7-9 and TRBJ2-5; D perhaps matches TRBD2 (5 bases). The V end was cut by 1 base, the J end by 3 bases, with 6 bases between. The CDR3 consists of 13 residues. Germline V gene sequence: CDR1 SEHNR, CDR2 FQNEAQ (reference sequence).